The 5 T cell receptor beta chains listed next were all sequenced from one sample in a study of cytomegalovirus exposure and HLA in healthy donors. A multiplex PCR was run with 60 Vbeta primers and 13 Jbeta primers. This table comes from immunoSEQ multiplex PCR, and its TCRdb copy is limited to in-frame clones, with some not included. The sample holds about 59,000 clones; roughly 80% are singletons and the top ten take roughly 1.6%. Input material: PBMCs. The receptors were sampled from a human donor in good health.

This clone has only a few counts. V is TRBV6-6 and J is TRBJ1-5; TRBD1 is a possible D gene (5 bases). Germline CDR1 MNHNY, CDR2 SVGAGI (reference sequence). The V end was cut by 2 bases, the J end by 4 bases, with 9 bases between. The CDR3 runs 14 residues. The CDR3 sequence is CASSYAGYNQPQHF. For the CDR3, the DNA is TGTGCCAGCAGTTACGCAGGGTATAATCAGCCCCAGCATTTT.

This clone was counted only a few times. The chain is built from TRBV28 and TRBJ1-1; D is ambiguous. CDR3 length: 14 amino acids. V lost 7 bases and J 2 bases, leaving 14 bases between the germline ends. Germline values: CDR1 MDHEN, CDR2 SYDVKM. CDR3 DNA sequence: TGTGCCAGCACCCCCCCAGTAAGAAACACTGAAGCTTTCTTT. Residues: CASTPPVRNTEAFF.

The CDR3 DNA follows: TGTGCCAGCAGTTTATTGCCGCGGGAGAACACCGGGGAGCTGTTTTTT. This translates into CASSLLPRENTGELFF. This chain connects TRBV27 to TRBJ2-2; TRBD2 might be the D (6 bases). The CDR3 covers 16 residues. CDR1 and CDR2 from the germline V gene are MNHEY and SMNVEV (reference sequence). V shed 1 base and J shed 1 base, with 10 bases lying between them.

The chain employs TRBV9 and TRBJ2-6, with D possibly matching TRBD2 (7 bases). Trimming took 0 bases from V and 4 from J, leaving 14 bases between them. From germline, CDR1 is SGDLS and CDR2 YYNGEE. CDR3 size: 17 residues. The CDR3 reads CASSVAGGAVGANVLTF. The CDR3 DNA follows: TGTGCCAGCAGCGTAGCTGGGGGGGCCGTCGGGGCCAACGTCCTGACTTTC.

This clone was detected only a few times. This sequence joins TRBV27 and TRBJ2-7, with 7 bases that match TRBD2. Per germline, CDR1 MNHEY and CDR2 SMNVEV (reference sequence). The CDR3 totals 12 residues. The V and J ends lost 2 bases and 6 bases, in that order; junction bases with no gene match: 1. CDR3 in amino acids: CASSLGGGEQYF. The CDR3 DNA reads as TGTGCCAGCAGTTTAGGGGGGGGCGAGCAGTACTTC.